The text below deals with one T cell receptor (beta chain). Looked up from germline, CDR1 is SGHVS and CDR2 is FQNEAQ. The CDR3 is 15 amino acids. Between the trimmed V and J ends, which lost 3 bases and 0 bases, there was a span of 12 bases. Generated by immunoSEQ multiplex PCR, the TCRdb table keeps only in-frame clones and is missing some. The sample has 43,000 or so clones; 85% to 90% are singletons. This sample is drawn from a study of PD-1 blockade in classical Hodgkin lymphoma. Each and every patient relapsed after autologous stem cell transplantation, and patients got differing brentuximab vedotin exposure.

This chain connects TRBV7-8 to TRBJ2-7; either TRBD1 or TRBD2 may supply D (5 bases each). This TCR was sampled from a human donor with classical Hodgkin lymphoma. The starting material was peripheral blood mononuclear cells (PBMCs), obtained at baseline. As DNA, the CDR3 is TGTGCCAGCAGCTTGGGGGTGACTAACTCCTACGAGCAGTACTTC. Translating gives CASSLGVTNSYEQYF.